This is a list of T cell receptor beta chains from one sample in a study of T cell responses to AZD1222 COVID-19 vaccine. Some clones are missing from TCRdb's copy, which holds only in-frame ones; the method was immunoSEQ multiplex PCR. The sample records about 97,000 clones, 75% to 90% being singletons. Sample: peripheral blood, taken on day 0 of AZD1222 vaccination. Every receptor here comes from an adult in good health. Both conserved end residues are part of each CDR3. A D gene is named only where the DNA matches it firmly. Clone size is not always given. Where it is, it says once, few, many or a class for expanded clones.

.	TRBJ1-1	TRBV19	14	.	TGTGCCAGTAGTATAGCCGGGCACCTCAAGAGAGCTTTCTTT	CASSIAGHLKRAFF
.	TRBJ1-4	TRBV19	15	TRBD1	TGTGCCAGTATTCGGGGAACAGGGGGCTATGAAAAACTGTTTTTT	CASIRGTGGYEKLFF
few	TRBJ2-3	TRBV9	14	.	TGTGCCAGCAGCCCCCGGTCGGGGGCAGATACGCAGTATTTT	CASSPRSGADTQYF
.	TRBJ2-4	TRBV4-1	15	TRBD2	TGCGCCAGCAGCCAAGAGGCGGGAGGGGGGGACATTCAGTACTTC	CASSQEAGGGDIQYF
once	TRBJ2-7	TRBV5-3	14	.	TGTGCCAGAAGCTTTGGTCCACCCTCCTACGAGCAGTACTTC	CARSFGPPSYEQYF
.	TRBJ1-6	TRBV2	15	TRBD1	TGTGCCAGCAGCCAACCCGGGACAGGGCATTCACCCCTCCACTTT	CASSQPGTGHSPLHF
.	TRBJ1-2	TRBV7-8	17	.	TGTGCCACCCGCCACACCGGGTGGAGGGCTGAGGGCTATGGCTACACCTTC	CATRHTGWRAEGYGYTF
.	TRBJ2-6	TRBV28	15	TRBD1	TGTGCCAGCAGCCTACAGGGGGCTGGGGCCAACGTCCTGACTTTC	CASSLQGAGANVLTF
.	TRBJ2-3	TRBV9	14	.	TGTGCCAGCAGCGTAGATCCCGACACAGATACGCAGTATTTT	CASSVDPDTDTQYF
once	TRBJ2-2	TRBV19	14	TRBD2	TGTGCCAGTAAGTCGGGGGGATTAACCGAGGAGCTGTTTTTT	CASKSGGLTEELFF
.	TRBJ2-3	TRBV11-2	16	.	TGTGCCAGCAGTCAGACAGCCGTTTTTCCCACAGATACGCAGTATTTT	CASSQTAVFPTDTQYF
.	TRBJ2-3	TRBV7-9	19	TRBD1	TGTGCCAGCAGCTCAAACTTCGGACAGGGCCGGGAGAACACAGATACGCAGTATTTT	CASSSNFGQGRENTDTQYF
.	TRBJ1-4	TRBV2	11	TRBD1	TGTGCCAGCAGTGGGGGGACAGGCTTGGTTTTT	CASSGGTGLVF
.	TRBJ2-3	TRBV5-1	15	TRBD2	TGCGCCAGCAGCTTGAATAGCGGGGGAACAGATACGCAGTATTTT	CASSLNSGGTDTQYF
.	TRBJ1-1	TRBV28	14	.	TGTGCCAGCAGTTCACCGGGCCAGAGGCCTGAAGCTTTCTTT	CASSSPGQRPEAFF
once	TRBJ1-6	TRBV2	11	.	TGTGCCAGCAGACTGGGTGGGGACCTCCACTTT	CASRLGGDLHF
once	TRBJ1-1	TRBV29-1	15	TRBD1	TGCAGCGTTGATGTGACAGGGGGCGCCGGGACTGAAGCTTTCTTT	CSVDVTGGAGTEAFF
few	TRBJ2-1	TRBV19	16	TRBD2	TGTGCCAGTAGTCGGACTAGCGGGACAACCAGTCATGAGCAGTTCTTC	CASSRTSGTTSHEQFF
.	TRBJ2-5	TRBV7-3	15	TRBD1	TGTGCCAGCAGCCGGTTGGGACAGGGCGGGGAGACCCAGTACTTC	CASSRLGQGGETQYF
.	TRBJ1-5	TRBV5-4	16	.	TGTGCCAGCAGCTTTGGGGGGGGAGGGGACAATCAGCCCCAGCATTTT	CASSFGGGGDNQPQHF
.	TRBJ1-5	TRBV4-3	17	.	TGCGCCAGCAGCCAAGTTCGAGACAGTTTCGGCAATCAGCCCCAGCATTTT	CASSQVRDSFGNQPQHF
.	TRBJ2-3	TRBV11-2	16	.	TGTGCCAGCAGCTTATCCCAGGGGGGCCCCACGAATACGCAGTATTTT	CASSLSQGGPTNTQYF
.	TRBJ2-7	TRBV6-5	12	.	TGTGCCAGCAGTTACTCGGTCGGCGAGCAGTACTTC	CASSYSVGEQYF
.	TRBJ2-7	TRBV18	13	.	TGTGCCAGCTCACCACCGTCAAGGAACGAGCAGTACTTC	CASSPPSRNEQYF
.	TRBJ1-2	TRBV5-4	14	.	TGTGCCAGCAGCTTTTGGGACAAATACTATGGCTACACCTTC	CASSFWDKYYGYTF
.	TRBJ2-5	TRBV7-3	15	TRBD1	TGTGCCAGCAGCCTCTATCCAGGGGGAATAGAGACCCAGTACTTC	CASSLYPGGIETQYF
.	TRBJ2-2	TRBV3-1/TRBV3-2	17	.	TGTGCCAGCAGCCAACACCCCACCCCGGGCCGAACCGGGGAGCTGTTTTTT	CASSQHPTPGRTGELFF
.	TRBJ2-2	TRBV10-3	14	.	TGTGCCATCAGTGAAGGGAGTATCACCGGGGAGCTGTTTTTT	CAISEGSITGELFF
.	TRBJ2-2	TRBV7-2	16	.	TGTGCCAGCAGCTTAGCTGGGGGGCCGAACACCGGGGAGCTGTTTTTT	CASSLAGGPNTGELFF
.	TRBJ1-2	TRBV7-9	14	TRBD1	TGTGCCAGCAGCCCCGGGACAGGGTACTATGGCTACACCTTC	CASSPGTGYYGYTF
.	TRBJ1-1	TRBV3-1/TRBV3-2	11	.	TGTGCCAGTCAAGGGGCTGGTGAAGCTTTCTTT	CASQGAGEAFF
.	TRBJ2-3	TRBV5-1	14	TRBD2	TGCGCCAGCAGCTCACTAGCGGGGGGCGATACGCAGTATTTT	CASSSLAGGDTQYF
.	TRBJ1-2	TRBV4-3	18	.	TGCGCCAGCAGCCAAGGGGGGACGGGAGCTTTAGCTAACTATGGCTACACCTTC	CASSQGGTGALANYGYTF
.	TRBJ2-7	TRBV28	14	TRBD1	TGTGCCAGCAGTCGGACAGGCCTAAAGAGCGAGCAGTACTTC	CASSRTGLKSEQYF
.	TRBJ2-2	TRBV5-1	15	.	TGCGCCAGCAGCTTGGGACAGGTGGACACCGGGGAGCTGTTTTTT	CASSLGQVDTGELFF
.	TRBJ2-1	TRBV9	16	TRBD2	TGTGCCAGCAGCGTAGGTCTAGCGGCGGCCTACAATGAGCAGTTCTTC	CASSVGLAAAYNEQFF
.	TRBJ2-5	TRBV7-2	14	.	TGTGCCAGCAGCACTTGGGGGGTTGGAGAGACCCAGTACTTC	CASSTWGVGETQYF
.	TRBJ1-5	TRBV30	13	TRBD1	TGTGCCTGGAGTGTACCAGGGGGGCAGCCCCAGCATTTT	CAWSVPGGQPQHF
few	TRBJ1-2	TRBV4-2	15	TRBD1	TGTGCCAGCAGCCAAGATAGGACAGGGATCTATGGCTACACCTTC	CASSQDRTGIYGYTF
once	TRBJ2-5	TRBV6-5	13	.	TGTGCCAGCAGTTACTGGAAACAGGAGACCCAGTACTTC	CASSYWKQETQYF
.	TRBJ1-5	TRBV10-2	15	TRBD1	TGCGCCACCGGCTGGGCAGGGGGTCGCAATCAGCCCCAGCATTTT	CATGWAGGRNQPQHF
.	TRBJ2-7	TRBV5-3	13	.	TGTGCCAGAAGCGAGGGACATGGAAACGAGCAGTACTTC	CARSEGHGNEQYF
.	TRBJ1-1	TRBV10-3	14	.	TGTGCCATCAGCCAACAACCTGGGAACACTGAAGCTTTCTTT	CAISQQPGNTEAFF
.	TRBJ2-7	TRBV28	14	.	TGTGCCAGCAGTTTAGCGGGAATCCTCTACGAGCAGTACTTC	CASSLAGILYEQYF
.	TRBJ2-1	TRBV5-4	17	TRBD2	TGTGCCAGCAGCTCCGAATTAGCGGGAGGGCCAACCAATGAGCAGTTCTTC	CASSSELAGGPTNEQFF
.	TRBJ1-1	TRBV30	15	.	TGTGCCTGGAGTAAAACAGGGATACTGAACACTGAAGCTTTCTTT	CAWSKTGILNTEAFF